The 28 T cell receptor beta chains below were found in one sample sequenced in a study of shared clonotypes between healthy human individuals. Method: immunoSEQ multiplex PCR; TCRdb's copy keeps in-frame clones and lacks some. The sample yields about 1.9 million clones, about 93% seen once. In the naive CD8 group, cells lacked CD45RO and were positively selected for CCR7, so terminally differentiated effector memory CD45RA+ cells were left out. The sample was naive CD8+ T cells from PBMCs. These TCRs come from a young man in good health. Some clones in this sample may be carry-over from other donors' samples.

Of note for this clone: This same CDR3 is encoded by further DNA sequences in the sample. The chain links TRBV4-2 to TRBJ2-4; D remains ambiguous. Between the trimmed V and J ends, which lost 0 bases and 8 bases, there was a span of 14 bases. This CDR3 contains 15 residues. CDR1 and CDR2 from the germline V gene are LGHNA and YNFKEQ. The CDR3 nucleotides are TGTGCCAGCAGCCAAGAAGACTCGCGTGTCTACATTCAGTACTTC. This sequence encodes CASSQEDSRVYIQYF.

V is TRBV25-1 and J is TRBJ2-5; no firm D call. The CDR3 runs 11 residues. V was pared by 2 bases and J by 11 bases, with 9 bases between. Germline-derived CDR1 and CDR2 are MGHDK and SYGVNS. The CDR3 DNA sequence: TGTGCCAGCAGTGAACAAGGCCAGCAGTACTTC. Its translation: CASSEQGQQYF.

The rearrangement joins TRBV5-4 to TRBJ2-7; TRBD2 matches at 8 bases. The V segment lost 0 bases and the J segment 4 bases; nucleotides outside the gene matches: 3. Per germline, CDR1 SGHNT and CDR2 YYREEE (reference sequence). The CDR3 extends over 14 amino acids. Written as DNA, the CDR3 is TGTGCCAGCAGCTTGGGCGAGCGGGAGTACGAGCAGTACTTC. Protein sequence: CASSLGEREYEQYF.

The chain has TRBV2 and TRBJ1-4; tentatively, D is TRBD1 (5 bases). Trimming removed 3 bases at V and 2 bases at J, with 7 bases between. From germline, CDR1 is SNHLY and CDR2 FYNNEI. This CDR3 contains 14 residues. The CDR3 sequence is CASSDGATNEKLFF. The CDR3 DNA sequence: TGTGCCAGCAGTGATGGGGCCACTAATGAAAAACTGTTTTTT. The full variable domain, completed using reference TRBV2 and TRBJ1-4, is EPEVTQTPSHQVTQMGQEVILRCVPISNHLYFYWYRQILGQKVEFLVSFYNNEISEKSEIFDDQFSVERPDGSNFTLKIRSTKLEDSAMYFCASSDGATNEKLFFGSGTQLSVL.

The chain couples TRBV4-1 to TRBJ1-2; 7 bases agree with TRBD1. This CDR3 comprises 15 residues. CDR1 and CDR2 (germline): MGHRA, YSYEKL. Trimming cost V 1 base and J 4 bases; bases outside gene matches: 6. CDR3 in amino acids: CASSQGQGERYGYTF. DNA of the CDR3: TGCGCCAGCAGCCAAGGGCAGGGGGAACGCTATGGCTACACCTTC.

J is TRBJ2-1 and V is TRBV7-9, with 7 bases lining up with TRBD2. Germline CDR1 and CDR2: SEHNR and FQNEAQ (reference sequence). The CDR3 is made up of 14 amino acids. V shed 7 bases and J 4 bases; nucleotides not matched to a gene: 7. The CDR3: CASNRDGRYNEQFF. The CDR3 nucleotides are TGTGCCAGCAACCGGGACGGGAGGTACAATGAGCAGTTCTTC.

V is TRBV7-9 and J is TRBJ2-7; D is unresolved. Germline lookup yields CDR1 SEHNR and CDR2 FQNEAQ (reference sequence). The CDR3 length is 14 residues. Trimming left V 1 base short and J 4 bases short, with 11 bases between. CDR3 residues: CASSLGNRIYEQYF. The CDR3 nucleotides are TGTGCCAGCAGCTTAGGTAATAGGATTTACGAGCAGTACTTC.

This chain uses TRBV25-1 with TRBJ1-3, with TRBD1 identical over 10 bases. Germline V gene sequence: CDR1 MGHDK, CDR2 SYGVNS. This CDR3 is built from 15 residues. V trimming: 6 bases; J trimming: 4 bases; junction bases outside the gene matches: 6. CDR3 protein: CASSPGTGDGNTIYF. In nucleotides, the CDR3 is TGTGCCAGCAGCCCCGGGACAGGGGACGGAAACACCATATATTTT. The full variable domain, rest sourced from reference TRBV25-1 and TRBJ1-3, is EADIYQTPRYLVIGTGKKITLECSQTMGHDKMYWYQQDPGMELHLIHYSYGVNSTEKGDLSSESTVSRIRTEHFPLTLESARPSHTSQYLCASSPGTGDGNTIYFGEGSWLTVV.

This clone occurred a few times. The chain couples TRBV2 to TRBJ1-2, with no clear D. Trimming removed 6 bases from V and 3 bases from J, with 11 bases in between. This CDR3 region has 13 residues. Germline CDR1 reads SNHLY; CDR2 reads FYNNEI. For the CDR3, the DNA is TGTGCCAGCAGGGGCAACCAGGACTATGGCTACACCTTC. As protein: CASRGNQDYGYTF.

The V and J genes are TRBV27 and TRBJ2-1; no reliable D call. The ends were cut back, 2 bases at V and 2 bases at J, with 10 bases in the middle. Germline CDR1 reads MNHEY; CDR2 reads SMNVEV (reference sequence). The CDR3 spans 15 residues. The CDR3 sequence is CASSLIRSPYNEQFF. In DNA, the CDR3 is TGTGCCAGCAGTTTAATCCGGTCCCCCTACAATGAGCAGTTCTTC.

The DNA of the CDR3 is TGTGCCAGCAGCTTAGGCAAGGGGACTGAAGCTTTCTTT. Translation gives CASSLGKGTEAFF. The gene calls are TRBV11-2 and TRBJ1-1; maybe TRBD1 (5 bases). V dropped 1 base and J dropped 5 bases, with 8 bases sitting between them. Germline CDR1 reads SGHAT; CDR2 reads FQNNGV. The CDR3 length is 13 residues.

The J gene is TRBJ2-2, the V gene TRBV7-3; tentatively, D is TRBD1 or TRBD2 (5 bases each). CDR1 is SGHTA and CDR2 is FQGTGA in the germline V gene. Trimming removed 5 bases from V and 7 bases from J, with 17 bases in between. This CDR3 spans 15 amino acids. CDR3 sequence reads: CASSDGTHVGGELFF. The CDR3 nucleotides read TGTGCCAGCAGCGATGGGACCCACGTGGGCGGGGAGCTGTTTTTT.

CDR3 in amino acids: CASSQGMGGYTF. CDR3 in DNA: TGCGCCAGCAGCCAAGGAATGGGGGGCTACACCTTC. The rearrangement uses TRBV4-3 and TRBJ1-2; D call uncertain. The CDR3 covers 12 residues. Per germline, CDR1 LGHNA and CDR2 YSLEER. Trimming took 1 base from V and 8 from J, leaving 8 bases between them.

A single count supports this clone. Other nucleotide sequences from this sample produce the same CDR3. This chain uses TRBV7-9 with TRBJ2-3; perhaps TRBD2 as D (5 bases). CDR3 size: 14 residues. V lost 5 bases and J lost 0, with 9 bases in between. CDR1 is SEHNR, CDR2 FQNEAQ, per germline (reference sequence). The chain's CDR3 is CASSPSGSTDTQYF. The CDR3 coding sequence is TGTGCCAGCAGCCCGAGCGGAAGCACAGATACGCAGTATTTT.

The chain has TRBV27 and TRBJ2-3; tentative D call: TRBD1 (5 bases). Trimming left V 5 bases short and J 0 bases short, with 15 bases between. Germline values: CDR1 MNHEY, CDR2 SMNVEV (reference sequence). The length of the CDR3 is 16 residues. CDR3: CASSPRTPTSTDTQYF. CDR3 sequence (DNA): TGTGCCAGCAGTCCCCGGACACCTACTAGCACAGATACGCAGTATTTT.

The rearrangement links TRBV11-3 to TRBJ2-1; 7 nucleotides align to TRBD1. V gave up 2 bases and J gave up 5 bases; unmatched junction bases: 6. Germline V CDR1 and CDR2: SGHNT, YENEEA. CDR3 length: 15 amino acids. CDR3: CASSLTPGQHNEQFF. The CDR3 nucleotides read TGTGCCAGCAGCTTAACTCCGGGACAGCACAATGAGCAGTTCTTC.

In the case of this clone: This sample includes further DNA sequences coding for the same CDR3. This chain joins TRBV7-2 and TRBJ2-7, with D possibly TRBD2 on 6 matching bases. V lost 9 bases, J lost 0 bases, and 9 bases lay in between. Germline V gene data show CDR1 as SGHTA and CDR2 as FQGNSA. There are 12 residues in the CDR3. The CDR3: CASSGRSYEQYF. The CDR3 DNA sequence: TGTGCCAGTAGCGGCCGCTCCTACGAGCAGTACTTC.

Worth noting for this clone: Other DNA sequences from this sample encode an identical CDR3 as well. The chain is built from TRBV5-1 and TRBJ1-1, with D unresolved. Per the germline V gene, CDR1 is SGHRS and CDR2 is YFSETQ. V lost 1 base to trimming and J lost 1 base, with 8 bases between them. The CDR3 is made up of 14 amino acids. This CDR3 reads CASSLSGENTEAFF. The CDR3 bases are TGCGCCAGCAGCTTGAGTGGGGAGAACACTGAAGCTTTCTTT.

The rearrangement links TRBV28 to TRBJ2-5; TRBD2 matches at 9 bases. CDR1 and CDR2 from the germline V gene are MDHEN and SYDVKM. CDR3 length: 12 amino acids. J lost 3 bases, V lost 8 bases, and 1 base had no gene match. The CDR3 region has the DNA TGTGCCAGCGGCGGGGGGGAAGAGACCCAGTACTTC. Translation gives CASGGGEETQYF. The entire variable domain, with the rest obtained from reference TRBV28 and TRBJ2-5, is as follows: DVKVTQSSRYLVKRTGEKVFLECVQDMDHENMFWYRQDPGLGLRLIYFSYDVKMKEKGDIPEGYSVSREKKERFSLILESASTNQTSMYLCASGGGEETQYFGPGTRLLVL.

The chain recombines TRBV2 with TRBJ1-2, with D maybe TRBD1 (5 bases). V lost 7 bases to trimming and J lost 6 bases, with 24 bases between them. CDR3 size: 16 residues. Germline-derived CDR1 and CDR2 are SNHLY and FYNNEI. The chain's CDR3 is CASTPGAGYNKDGYTF. The CDR3 region has the DNA TGTGCCAGCACCCCCGGGGCAGGGTATAATAAGGATGGCTACACCTTC.

The rearrangement uses TRBV15 and TRBJ1-2, with no clear D. Germline V gene lookup returns CDR1 LNHNV and CDR2 YYDKDF (reference sequence). CDR3 length: 13 amino acids. V lost 2 bases, J lost 4 bases, and 8 bases lay in between. The CDR3 loop is CATSRPEGYGYTF. CDR3 DNA: TGTGCCACCAGCAGACCAGAGGGCTATGGCTACACCTTC.

The chain couples TRBV4-1 to TRBJ2-5; weak D call: TRBD1 (6 bases). The J call may be in error: the DNA end matches TRBJ2-7 better. CDR1 and CDR2 (germline): MGHRA, YSYEKL. The CDR3 runs 16 residues. The CDR3 loop reads CASSRIGDNPFYEQYF. As DNA, the CDR3 is TGCGCCAGCAGTCGAATCGGGGACAACCCCTTCTACGAGCAGTACTTC.

The V call is TRBV7-9, the J call TRBJ2-7, with D unclear. From germline, CDR1 is SEHNR and CDR2 FQNEAQ (reference sequence). Trimming took off 0 bases at V and 5 bases at J, with 11 bases between the two ends. This CDR3 spans 14 amino acids. CDR3 sequence: CASSLALSTHEQYF. CDR3 in DNA: TGTGCCAGCAGCTTAGCCTTATCAACTCACGAGCAGTACTTC.

This clone is a singleton in its sample. The rearrangement joins TRBV9 to TRBJ2-5; D could derive from TRBD1 or TRBD2 (5 bases each). The CDR3 runs 17 residues. The V and J ends lost 2 bases and 0 bases respectively, with 17 bases between them. The germline V gene has CDR1 SGDLS and CDR2 YYNGEE. CDR3 residues: CASSVRVGRDDQETQYF. The CDR3 bases are TGTGCCAGCAGCGTGCGGGTGGGCAGGGACGACCAAGAGACCCAGTACTTC.

V gene TRBV5-6 combines with J gene TRBJ1-3; D unclear. The CDR3 contains 14 residues. Trimming stripped 2 bases from V and 0 bases from J, with 6 bases between. CDR1 and CDR2 from the germline V gene are SGHDT and YYEEEE. The CDR3 loop is CASSFTHSGNTIYF. DNA of the CDR3: TGTGCCAGCAGCTTTACCCACTCTGGAAACACCATATATTTT.

The V and J genes are TRBV10-1 and TRBJ2-7, with 10 bases that match TRBD1. Germline-derived CDR1 and CDR2 are WNHNN and SYGVQD (reference sequence). There are 16 residues in the CDR3. Trimming took 11 bases from V and 0 from J; bases not matched to a gene: 13. For the CDR3, the DNA is TGCGCCCGGAGGAGGGCCTGGGACAGGGGCTCCTACGAGCAGTACTTC. It specifies CARRRAWDRGSYEQYF.

This sequence joins TRBV6-5 and TRBJ1-2, with D tentatively TRBD1 (5 bases). Looked up from germline, CDR1 is MNHEY and CDR2 is SVGAGI. Trimming took off 0 bases at V and 0 bases at J, with 11 bases between the two ends. CDR3 length equals 16 residues. CDR3: CASSYSGRPANYGYTF. CDR3 nucleotides: TGTGCCAGCAGTTACTCGGGACGGCCAGCTAACTATGGCTACACCTTC.

Concerning this clone itself: Other DNA sequences from this sample encode an identical CDR3 as well. The V call is TRBV18, the J call TRBJ2-7; D call uncertain. The germline V gene has CDR1 KGHSH and CDR2 LQKENI. The CDR3 length is 13 residues. V was cut by 6 bases and J by 0 bases, with 9 bases left in between. The DNA for the CDR3 is TGTGCCAGCTCCCCGGAATCCTCCTACGAGCAGTACTTC. Residues: CASSPESSYEQYF.